The entry that follows covers one TCR beta chain sequence. This record comes from a study of T cell repertoires in cytomegalovirus infection. TCRdb independently ran MiXCR on the reads; one entry per CDR3 protein. Among over 450,000 distinct CDR3 sequences listed, about 11% were seen once. Looked up from germline, CDR1 is SEHNR and CDR2 is FQNEAQ (reference sequence). V shed 4 bases and J shed 5 bases, with 9 bases lying between them. The CDR3 is made up of 12 amino acids. This TCR was recovered from a human donor in good health (CMV status not recorded). Some clones in this sample may be carry-over from other donors' samples. The sequenced sample was PBMCs. The chain is built from TRBV7-9 and TRBJ2-7; no clear D gene. CDR3 DNA: TGTGCCAGCAGCTCCCAAAGGAACGAGCAGTACTTC. Translation: CASSSQRNEQYF.